The text below deals with one TCR beta chain. Its target is not known. Given the absence of the conserved phenylalanine or tryptophan at the CDR3 end, a read error is likely. No cell sorting was done before RNA was extracted from the tissue. Distant lung tissue was collected more than 3 cm away from the tumor edge. The data belong to a study of tumor and adjacent non-tumor tissue in lung cancer. Study-level findings and limits: Tumor TCR diversity, when higher, was linked to shorter survival.

The CDR3 runs 16 residues. The germline V gene has CDR1 SGHAT and CDR2 FQNNGV. Losses at the gene ends were 7 bases for V and 2 bases for J; bases not matched to a gene: 11. The library came from three nested PCR rounds adapted from ARM-PCR protocols. TCRdb re-analysed the multiplex PCR reads in MiXCR, keeping a single row per CDR3 protein. The repertoire includes about 100,000 distinct CDR3 sequences, 65% of them detected once, and approximately 18% sits in the top ten. Material for sequencing was distant non-tumor lung tissue. The clonotype comes from a young man with non-small cell lung cancer. The rearrangement joins TRBV11-2 to TRBJ2-7, with TRBD1 matching 10 bases. The CDR3 coding sequence is TGTGCCAGCACCTTGGGCACTGGGACAGGGGCCTACGAGCAGTACTTA. Its translation: CASTLGTGTGAYEQYL.